This section outlines one T cell receptor beta chain sequence together with its context. The antigen is undetermined. The CDR3 contains 15 residues. V lost 4 bases and J lost 5, with 17 bases in between. The germline CDR1 and CDR2 sequences are LGHDT and YNNKEL (reference sequence). This record comes from a study of T-cell memory formation after mild COVID-19. Broader study findings: CD4+ contracting clones were mainly CM and EM; CD8+ ones, EMRA.

TCR alpha and TCR beta cDNA libraries with sample barcodes and UMIs came from 5'RACE using constant-segment primers. TCRdb called the 5' RACE reads again in MiXCR, with one record for every CDR3 protein. The sample yields over 35,000 distinct CDR3 sequences, more than 9% seen once. Sample: PBMCs or a T cell subset sorted from them (not recorded which). The clonotype originates from an adult woman who had mild COVID-19 (a few samples of this study predate the infection). Cell type and time point are not known. The rearrangement links TRBV3-1 to TRBJ1-1; TRBD1 might be the D (5 bases). Here the CDR3 DNA reads TGTGCCAGCAGCCGCAGTGTGGGGGTGCGTACTGAAGCTTTCTTT. The encoded protein is CASSRSVGVRTEAFF.